One and the same sample provided the 13 T cell receptor beta chains below, sequenced in a study of blood T cell repertoires in COVID-19. Using immunoSEQ multiplex PCR, the repertoire was profiled, and TCRdb retains in-frame clones only, with some absent. The sample holds fewer than 200,000 clones, roughly 90% seen once. Input material: peripheral blood. Every receptor here comes from a woman between 50 and 59 years old with acute or convalescent COVID-19.

This sequence joins TRBV6-1 and TRBJ1-3; TRBD1 aligns across 7 bases. The CDR3 consists of 13 residues. V shed 2 bases and J 11 bases; nucleotides not matched to a gene: 6. Germline-derived CDR1 and CDR2 are MNHNS and SASEGT. The CDR3 DNA reads as TGTGCCAGCAGTGAATCAAGGACAGGCCCCATATATTTT. It specifies CASSESRTGPIYF.

The chain couples TRBV7-9 to TRBJ2-1; 7 bases are shared with TRBD1. The germline CDR1 and CDR2 sequences are SEHNR and FQNEAQ (reference sequence). The CDR3 consists of 15 residues. The J segment lost 5 bases and the V segment lost 5 bases, leaving 9 bases of the junction unmatched. CDR3 in amino acids: CASSLSGTDDNEQFF. DNA of the CDR3: TGTGCCAGCAGCCTATCCGGGACAGACGACAATGAGCAGTTCTTC.

This chain joins TRBV30 and TRBJ2-6, with TRBD2 matching 7 bases. J lost 4 bases, V lost 5 bases, and 5 bases had no gene match. The germline gives CDR1 GTSNPN, CDR2 SVGIG (reference sequence). CDR3 length equals 14 residues. CDR3 loop: CAWGEGLGANVLTF. The CDR3 DNA sequence: TGTGCCTGGGGGGAGGGCCTCGGGGCCAACGTCCTGACTTTC.

J is TRBJ1-4 and V is TRBV10-3; perhaps TRBD1 as D (6 bases). Per germline, CDR1 ENHRY and CDR2 SYGVKD. The CDR3 totals 16 residues. The V gene lost 0 bases and the J gene lost 7 bases, with 15 bases spanning the gap. In DNA form, the CDR3 reads TGTGCCATCAGTGAGTCCAGGGGTCCGAAGTCTGAAAAACTGTTTTTT. Protein product: CAISESRGPKSEKLFF.

The chain carries TRBV3-1 (or the pseudogene TRBV3-2) and TRBJ2-7; 10 bases are shared with TRBD2. The CDR3 is 15 residues long. V was clipped by 4 bases and J by 2 bases; unmatched bases: 5. From germline, CDR1 is LGHDT and CDR2 YNNKEL (reference sequence). The CDR3: CASSPDSGGAYEQYF. Written as DNA, the CDR3 is TGTGCCAGCAGCCCAGACAGCGGGGGGGCCTACGAGCAGTACTTC.

The genes are TRBV5-8 and TRBJ1-5, with a weak D call TRBD1 (6 bases). The germline V and J ends were trimmed by 4 bases and 0 bases, with 14 bases remaining between them. Germline V gives CDR1 SGHTS, CDR2 YDEGEE. CDR3 size: 16 residues. This CDR3 is CASSPGTTYSNQPQHF. The CDR3, as DNA: TGTGCCAGCAGCCCCGGGACAACCTATAGCAATCAGCCCCAGCATTTT. Full variable domain (outside the CDR3, taken from reference TRBV5-8 and TRBJ1-5): EAGVTQSPTHLIKTRGQQATLRCSPISGHTSVYWYQQALGLGLQFLLWYDEGEERNRGNFPPRFSGRQFPNYSSELNVNALELEDSALYLCASSPGTTYSNQPQHFGDGTRLSIL.

The chain uses TRBV4-3 and TRBJ1-4, with a tentative D call TRBD1 (5 bases). Trimming took off 2 bases at V and 10 bases at J, with 11 bases between the two ends. This CDR3 is built from 13 residues. Germline V gene data show CDR1 as LGHNA and CDR2 as YSLEER. CDR3: CASSQFRGGKLFF. The CDR3 DNA reads TGCGCCAGCAGCCAATTCCGGGGGGGAAAACTGTTTTTT.

This chain uses TRBV7-2 with TRBJ1-2; 7 positions agree with TRBD1. Looked up from germline, CDR1 is SGHTA and CDR2 is FQGNSA. This CDR3 has 16 residues. The trim removed 3 bases at V and 6 bases at J, leaving 13 bases unmatched. The CDR3 nucleotides read TGTGCCAGCAGCTTTCCCCTGTCCCAGGGGGGCCATGGCTACACCTTC. Its translation: CASSFPLSQGGHGYTF. Using reference TRBV7-2 and TRBJ1-2 for the parts outside the CDR3, the full variable domain is GAGVSQSPSNKVTEKGKDVELRCDPISGHTALYWYRQSLGQGLEFLIYFQGNSAPDKSGLPSDRFSAERTGGSVSTLTIQRTQQEDSAVYLCASSFPLSQGGHGYTFGSGTRLTVV.

This clone was recorded a few times. The chain couples TRBV7-9 to TRBJ1-1; D might be TRBD1 (6 bases). The CDR3 covers 14 residues. In germline, CDR1 is SEHNR, CDR2 FQNEAQ (reference sequence). V was shortened by 5 bases and J by 3 bases, with 13 bases between the two germline ends. The CDR3 is CASSQGQLYTEAFF. CDR3 coding DNA: TGTGCCAGCAGCCAGGGGCAGCTCTACACTGAAGCTTTCTTT.

The chain links TRBV7-2 to TRBJ1-1; TRBD1 is a possible D gene (6 bases). Germline CDR1 SGHTA, CDR2 FQGNSA. The CDR3 covers 14 residues. The germline V and J ends were trimmed by 2 bases and 7 bases, with 14 bases remaining between them. This chain's CDR3 is CASSLTTGFVEAFF. The CDR3 DNA is TGTGCCAGCAGCTTAACTACAGGGTTTGTTGAAGCTTTCTTT.

This sequence joins TRBV2 and TRBJ1-2, with D possibly TRBD1 on 5 matching bases. With 8 bases removed from V and 8 bases from J, the gap between germline ends came to 21 bases. Germline V CDR1 and CDR2: SNHLY, FYNNEI. The CDR3 is made up of 14 amino acids. CDR3 protein: CASAVSAGMGGYTF. The CDR3 DNA follows: TGTGCCAGCGCCGTTTCGGCAGGGATGGGGGGCTACACCTTC.

The genes are TRBV30 and TRBJ2-5, with 8 bases matching TRBD2. Germline CDR1 GTSNPN, CDR2 SVGIG (reference sequence). The length of the CDR3 is 13 residues. V trimming: 1 base; J trimming: 4 bases; junction bases outside the gene matches: 2. The CDR3 nucleotides are TGTGCCTGGAGTGGCCTAGCGGGAGAGACCCAGTACTTC. It yields the protein CAWSGLAGETQYF.

This chain connects TRBV4-1 to TRBJ2-1, with a possible D match to TRBD2 (6 bases). The germline V gene encodes CDR1 MGHRA and CDR2 YSYEKL. The CDR3 is 13 amino acids. Deletions cut 4 bases from V and 4 bases from J, with 8 bases between. The CDR3 loop is CASSLGLYNEQFF. DNA of the CDR3: TGCGCCAGCAGCCTGGGACTGTACAATGAGCAGTTCTTC.